The 10 T cell receptor beta chains below come from one sample, sequenced in a study of PD-1 blockade in classical Hodgkin lymphoma. Specified time point: cycle 4 day 1 (C4D1), after around six weeks of nivolumab. Each patient's relapse followed autologous stem cell transplantation, and brentuximab vedotin exposure varied. Assay: immunoSEQ multiplex PCR; the TCRdb copy retains only in-frame clones and omits some. Here the sample spans tens of thousands of clones, about 92% being singletons. The sequenced sample was peripheral blood mononuclear cells (PBMCs), obtained before the fourth cycle of nivolumab. These receptors originate from a human donor with classical Hodgkin lymphoma.

Comment on this clone: A read error may produce the germline difference seen at one junction end. This chain joins TRBV6-1 and TRBJ2-7; D possibly corresponds to TRBD2 (5 bases). Germline values: CDR1 MNHNS, CDR2 SASEGT. CDR3 length: 14 amino acids. The CDR3 nucleotides read TGTGCCAGTAGTGAAAGCGGAGCTTGGTACGAGCAGTACTTC. It codes for CASSESGAWYEQYF.

This clone was seen a single time. The chain combines TRBV6-1 with TRBJ2-4; 9 bases fit TRBD2. This CDR3 is 15 amino acids long. The germline V gene encodes CDR1 MNHNS and CDR2 SASEGT. The V segment lost 4 bases and the J segment 0 bases; nucleotides outside the gene matches: 1. The CDR3 nucleotides are TGTGCCAGCAGTGCACTAGCGGGAGCCAAAAACATTCAGTACTTC. Its protein product is CASSALAGAKNIQYF.

The chain is built from TRBV5-1 and TRBJ2-7; 9 nucleotides agree with TRBD2. The CDR3 is made up of 14 amino acids. The germline gives CDR1 SGHRS, CDR2 YFSETQ. After removal of 4 bases from V and 2 bases from J, the junction contained 4 bases not matched to a gene. CDR3 region: CASSPGTSTYEQYF. CDR3 coding DNA: TGCGCCAGCAGCCCCGGGACTAGCACCTACGAGCAGTACTTC.

This chain connects TRBV6-1 to TRBJ2-4; D not resolved. Germline loops: CDR1 MNHNS, CDR2 SASEGT. The CDR3 spans 12 residues. V was clipped by 2 bases and J by 12 bases, with 11 bases between them. In nucleotides, the CDR3 is TGTGCCAGCAGTGAACTCAGGACCCATCAGTACTTC. This translates into CASSELRTHQYF.

The genes are TRBV27 and TRBJ2-3, with TRBD2 matching over 7 bases. The germline CDR1 and CDR2 sequences are MNHEY and SMNVEV (reference sequence). This CDR3 region has 15 residues. The junction had 5 bases not matched to a gene; V was cut back by 2 bases and J by 3 bases. The CDR3 DNA reads TGTGCCAGCAGTTTAGCGGGAGTGAGGACAGATACGCAGTATTTT. Translated, it gives CASSLAGVRTDTQYF.

The chain carries TRBV5-1 and TRBJ2-1; 11 nucleotides line up with TRBD2. Germline lookup yields CDR1 SGHRS and CDR2 YFSETQ. The CDR3 is 15 amino acids. The J segment lost 8 bases and the V segment lost 2 bases, leaving 6 bases of the junction unmatched. The DNA for the CDR3 is TGCGCCAGCAGCTTCCTAGCGGGGGGTGATGATGAGCAGTTCTTC. Translation: CASSFLAGGDDEQFF.

This clone was observed a single time. The genes are TRBV19 and TRBJ2-1; D is ambiguous. The CDR3 totals 15 residues. V lost 2 bases and J lost 0, with 8 bases in between. Germline CDR1 reads LNHDA; CDR2 reads SQIVND (reference sequence). CDR3 loop: CASSIKAHSYNEQFF. The CDR3 DNA reads TGTGCCAGTAGTATAAAAGCGCACTCCTACAATGAGCAGTTCTTC. Full variable domain (remainder filled in from reference TRBV19 and TRBJ2-1): DGGITQSPKYLFRKEGQNVTLSCEQNLNHDAMYWYRQDPGQGLRLIYYSQIVNDFQKGDIAEGYSVSREKKESFPLTVTSAQKNPTAFYLCASSIKAHSYNEQFFGPGTRLTVL.

This clone was recorded a few times. V usage is TRBV9 and J usage is TRBJ2-3; 13 nucleotides agree with TRBD2. Per germline, CDR1 SGDLS and CDR2 YYNGEE. The length of the CDR3 is 17 residues. The V segment lost 4 bases and the J segment 4 bases; nucleotides outside the gene matches: 9. The CDR3 sequence: CASSPRTSGSRSDTQYF. The CDR3 DNA follows: TGTGCCAGCAGCCCTCGGACTAGCGGGAGTCGGTCAGATACGCAGTATTTT.

The CDR3 DNA follows: TGTGCCAGCAGCCCCCTAGTTGGAACGGGTGAGCAGTTCTTC. As protein: CASSPLVGTGEQFF. This sequence joins TRBV7-9 and TRBJ2-1; D remains unclear. Germline CDR1 is SEHNR and CDR2 is FQNEAQ (reference sequence). This CDR3 is built from 14 residues. V was clipped by 5 bases and J by 9 bases, with 17 bases between them. Full variable domain (rest looked up from reference TRBV7-9 and TRBJ2-1): DTGVSQNPRHKITKRGQNVTFRCDPISEHNRLYWYRQTLGQGPEFLTYFQNEAQLEKSRLLSDRFSAERPKGSFSTLEIQRTEQGDSAMYLCASSPLVGTGEQFFGPGTRLTVL.

J is TRBJ1-2 and V is TRBV5-4; TRBD1 is a possible D gene (5 bases). V gave up 1 base and J gave up 3 bases, with 10 bases separating them. Per the germline V gene, CDR1 is SGHNT and CDR2 is YYREEE (reference sequence). The CDR3 extends over 14 amino acids. In nucleotides, the CDR3 is TGTGCCAGCAGCTTGACAGGAGGCCACTATGGCTACACCTTC. Encoded protein: CASSLTGGHYGYTF.